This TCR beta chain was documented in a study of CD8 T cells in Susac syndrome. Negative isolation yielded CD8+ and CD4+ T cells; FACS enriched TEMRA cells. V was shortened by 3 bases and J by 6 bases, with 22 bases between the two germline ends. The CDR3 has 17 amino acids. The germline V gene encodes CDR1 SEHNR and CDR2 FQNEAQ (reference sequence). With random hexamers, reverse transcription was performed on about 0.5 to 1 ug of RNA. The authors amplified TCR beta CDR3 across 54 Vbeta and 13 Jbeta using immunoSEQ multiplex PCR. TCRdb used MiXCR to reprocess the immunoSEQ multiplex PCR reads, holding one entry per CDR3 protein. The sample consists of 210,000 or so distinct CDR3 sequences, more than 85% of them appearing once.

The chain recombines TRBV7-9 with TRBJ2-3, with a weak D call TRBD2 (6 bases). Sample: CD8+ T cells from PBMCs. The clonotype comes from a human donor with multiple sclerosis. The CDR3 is CASSFLDSGVTADTQYF. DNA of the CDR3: TGTGCCAGCAGCTTCCTAGATAGCGGAGTAACGGCGGATACGCAGTATTTT.